The TCR beta chain under discussion was sequenced for a study of long-term antiretroviral therapy in people with HIV. Notes on this clone: The antigen remains unidentified.

At survey level, the immunoSEQ assay was run in its v3.0 version. Researchers set sequencing to target about 35,000-55,000 T-cell genomes per sample. Data came from immunoSEQ multiplex PCR; TCRdb stores just in-frame clones and leaves some out. The sample has about 21,000 clones; roughly 80% are singletons. Findings and limits, study-wide: The study found narrower CDR3 length ranges in HIV repertoires than in controls.

CDR1 LNHDA and CDR2 SQIVND come from the germline V gene (reference sequence). The CDR3 runs to 14 residues. The junction had 6 bases not matched to a gene; V was cut back by 6 bases and J by 7 bases. The sample consisted of unsorted PBMCs, taken 0.2 years after starting antiretroviral therapy. This rearrangement joins TRBV19 to TRBJ2-3; 11 bases agree with TRBD2. The receptor was derived from a woman in her twenties or thirties with HIV. The DNA of the CDR3 is TGTGCCAGTAGGTTTAGCGGGGGGGCGTATACGCAGTATTTT. Its translation is CASRFSGGAYTQYF.